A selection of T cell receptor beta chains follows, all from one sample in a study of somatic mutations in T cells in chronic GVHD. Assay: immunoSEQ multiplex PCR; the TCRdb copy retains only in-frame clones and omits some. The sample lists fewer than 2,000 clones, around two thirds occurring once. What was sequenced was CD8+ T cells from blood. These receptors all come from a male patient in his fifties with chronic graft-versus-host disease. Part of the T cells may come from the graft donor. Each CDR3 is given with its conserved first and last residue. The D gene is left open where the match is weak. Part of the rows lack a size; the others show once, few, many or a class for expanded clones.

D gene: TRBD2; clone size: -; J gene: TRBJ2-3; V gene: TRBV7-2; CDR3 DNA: TGTGCCAGCAGGGAGGGCGGGGAGGGAGATACGCAGTATTTT; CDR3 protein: CASREGGEGDTQYF
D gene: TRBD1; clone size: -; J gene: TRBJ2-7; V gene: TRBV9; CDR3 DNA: TGTGCCAGCAGCGTAGTAGGGGGCGCAGAGCAGTACTTC; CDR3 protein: CASSVVGGAEQYF
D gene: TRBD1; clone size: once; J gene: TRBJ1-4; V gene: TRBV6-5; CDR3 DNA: TGTGCCAGCAGTGTGGGACAGGTTAATGAAAAACTGTTTTTT; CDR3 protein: CASSVGQVNEKLFF
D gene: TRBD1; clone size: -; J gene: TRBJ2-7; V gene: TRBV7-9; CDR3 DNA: TGTGCCAGCGGCCTGACAGGGGCAAGCTCCTACGAGCAGTACTTC; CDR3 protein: CASGLTGASSYEQYF
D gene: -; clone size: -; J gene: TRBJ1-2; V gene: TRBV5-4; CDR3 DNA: TGTGCCAGCAGCGTAGGAGATGGCTATGGCTACACCTTC; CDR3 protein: CASSVGDGYGYTF
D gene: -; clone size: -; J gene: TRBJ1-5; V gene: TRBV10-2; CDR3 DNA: TGCGCCAGCAGTGACGACAGTAGCAATCAGCCCCAGCATTTT; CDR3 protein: CASSDDSSNQPQHF
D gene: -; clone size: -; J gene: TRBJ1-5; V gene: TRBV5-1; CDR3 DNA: TGCGCCAGCCGGGAGGGGGGCCTCAGCAATCAGCCCCAGCATTTT; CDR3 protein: CASREGGLSNQPQHF
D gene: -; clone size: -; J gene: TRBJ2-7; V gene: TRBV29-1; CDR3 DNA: TGCAGCGTACGTACAGGGACCTACGAGCAGTACTTC; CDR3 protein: CSVRTGTYEQYF
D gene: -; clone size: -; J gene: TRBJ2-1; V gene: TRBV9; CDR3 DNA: TGTGCCAGCAGCGCGGGAGCAACAGTGGACAATGAGCAGTTCTTC; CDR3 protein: CASSAGATVDNEQFF
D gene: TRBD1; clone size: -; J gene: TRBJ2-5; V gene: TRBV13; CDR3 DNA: TGTGCCAGCAGCTCACGCCGGACAGGGCAAGAGACCCAGTACTTC; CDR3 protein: CASSSRRTGQETQYF
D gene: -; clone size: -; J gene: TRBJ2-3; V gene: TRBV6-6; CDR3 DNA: TGTGCCAGCAGTTACTCTTTCCTGACAGATACGCAGTATTTT; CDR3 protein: CASSYSFLTDTQYF
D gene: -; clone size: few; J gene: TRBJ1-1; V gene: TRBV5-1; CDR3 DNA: TGCGCCAGCAGCCCCTACCCCACGAACACTGAAGCTTTCTTT; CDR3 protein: CASSPYPTNTEAFF
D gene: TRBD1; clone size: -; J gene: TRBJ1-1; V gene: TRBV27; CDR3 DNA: TGTGCCAGCAGACCAACAGGGGCGGACACTGAAGCTTTCTTT; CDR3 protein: CASRPTGADTEAFF
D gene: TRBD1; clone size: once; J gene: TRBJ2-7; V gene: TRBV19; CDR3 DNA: TGTGCCAGTAGTCCCGCGGACAGGGGGAAGTACGAGCAGTACTTC; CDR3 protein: CASSPADRGKYEQYF
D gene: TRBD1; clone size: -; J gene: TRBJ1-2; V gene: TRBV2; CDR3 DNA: TGTGCCAGCAGTTTGGGACAGGTCTATGGCCACACCTTC; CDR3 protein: CASSLGQVYGHTF
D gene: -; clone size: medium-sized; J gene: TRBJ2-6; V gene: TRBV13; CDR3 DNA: TGTGCCAGCAGCCTCCGCTCTGGGGCCAACGTCCTGACTTTC; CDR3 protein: CASSLRSGANVLTF
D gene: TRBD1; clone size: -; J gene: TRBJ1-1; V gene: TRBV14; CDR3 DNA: TGTGCCAGCAGCTTAACAGGGGGCACTGAAGCTTTCTTT; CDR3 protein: CASSLTGGTEAFF
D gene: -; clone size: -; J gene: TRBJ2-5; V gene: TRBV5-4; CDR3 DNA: TGTGCCAGCAGCATTCTCCAAGAGACCCAGTACTTC; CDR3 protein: CASSILQETQYF
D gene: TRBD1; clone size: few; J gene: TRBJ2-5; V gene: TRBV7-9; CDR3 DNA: TGTGCCAGCAGCTGGGTCGGGACAGGGCAAGAGACCCAGTACTTC; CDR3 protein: CASSWVGTGQETQYF
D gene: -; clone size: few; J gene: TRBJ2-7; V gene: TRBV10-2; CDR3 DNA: TGCGCCAGCAGTGATCCTTCAAGTCGGAGTTACGAGCAGTACTTC; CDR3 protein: CASSDPSSRSYEQYF
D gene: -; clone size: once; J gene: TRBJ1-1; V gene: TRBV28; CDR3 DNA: TGTGCCAGCTATCCCGCCGGAGAGACTAACACTGAAGCTTTCTTT; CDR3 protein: CASYPAGETNTEAFF
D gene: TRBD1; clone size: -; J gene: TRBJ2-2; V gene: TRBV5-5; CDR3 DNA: TGTGCCAGCAGCCTAAAGGACAGGGGGAACACCGGGGAGCTGTTTTTT; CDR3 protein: CASSLKDRGNTGELFF
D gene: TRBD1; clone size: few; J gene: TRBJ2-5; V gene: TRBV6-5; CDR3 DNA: TGTGCATCAAACAGGGGCGGATTAGCAGAGACCCAGTACTTC; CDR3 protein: CASNRGGLAETQYF
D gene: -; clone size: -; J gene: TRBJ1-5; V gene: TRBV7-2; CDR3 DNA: TGTGCCAGCAGCCCCCTAGCGGTCAGCAATCAGCCCCAGCATTTT; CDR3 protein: CASSPLAVSNQPQHF
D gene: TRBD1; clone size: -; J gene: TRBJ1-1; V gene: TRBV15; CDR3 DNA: TGTGCCACCGCCGGGACAGGGGGCACTGAAGCTTTCTTT; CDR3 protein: CATAGTGGTEAFF